This T cell receptor beta chain comes out of a study of Ad26.COV2.S vaccination and SARS-CoV-2 variants. This clone came up once. The antigen remains unidentified. Treatment described: some 20 received Ad26.COV2.S at low or high dose, single or two shots; five or six received placebo; per-sample allocation not given. Sampling happened 63 days after the first vaccine or placebo injection. Study-wide findings and caveats: Across vaccine and placebo recipients, the breadth of non-spike TCRs was similar. Greater spike-specific TCR breadth was seen in vaccine recipients than in placebo recipients.

Profiled with immunoSEQ multiplex PCR; TCRdb holds only in-frame clones, not every one. The sample lists about 410,000 clones, roughly nine tenths occurring once. Sequences were derived from peripheral blood, sampled in a trial of Ad26.COV2.S vaccine versus placebo. The TCR was taken from a person aged 18 to 65 who received the Ad26.COV2.S COVID-19 vaccine or a placebo.

CDR3 DNA: TGCGCCAGCAGCCAAGCGCGGGACAGGGGTGGCTACACCTTC. Translation: CASSQARDRGGYTF. The chain recombines TRBV4-1 with TRBJ1-2; TRBD1 agrees at 10 bases. Germline CDR1 and CDR2: MGHRA and YSYEKL. J lost 7 bases, V lost 1 base, and 3 bases had no gene match. The CDR3 contains 14 residues.